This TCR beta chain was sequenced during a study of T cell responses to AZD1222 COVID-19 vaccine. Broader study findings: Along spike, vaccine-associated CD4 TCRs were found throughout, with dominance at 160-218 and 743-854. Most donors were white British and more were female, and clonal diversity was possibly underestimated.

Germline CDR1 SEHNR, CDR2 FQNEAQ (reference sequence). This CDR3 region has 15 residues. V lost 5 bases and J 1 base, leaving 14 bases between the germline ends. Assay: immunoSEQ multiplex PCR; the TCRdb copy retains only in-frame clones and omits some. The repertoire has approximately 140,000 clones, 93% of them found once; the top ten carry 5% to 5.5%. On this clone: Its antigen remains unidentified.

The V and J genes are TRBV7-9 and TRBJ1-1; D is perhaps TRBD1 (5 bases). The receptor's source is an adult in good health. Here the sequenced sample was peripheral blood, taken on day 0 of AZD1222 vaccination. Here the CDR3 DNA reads TGTGCCAGCAGCCCGGGGCCGAATCCGAACACTGAAGCTTTCTTT. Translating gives CASSPGPNPNTEAFF.